This is a list of T cell receptor beta chains from one sample in a study of OX40 agonist ivuxolimab in advanced cancers. Here immunoSEQ multiplex PCR was the method, and the copy in TCRdb shows in-frame clones only, minus some. The data hold tens of thousands of clones, with roughly 90% observed a single time. The sample here was CD4+ or CD8+ T cells sorted from blood, taken in a trial of the OX40 agonist ivuxolimab. The receptor source for this set is an adult with an advanced solid tumor such as melanoma, head and neck, liver or kidney cancer. Both conserved end residues are part of each CDR3. A D gene is named only where the DNA matches it firmly. Where a row states a size, it is once, few, many or the class of an expanded clone; other rows omit it.

d_gene,j_gene,v_gene,abundance,CDR3aa,CDR3nt
-,TRBJ2-3,TRBV7-8,once,CASSLVSVVSGSDRTDTQYF,TGTGCCAGCAGCTTAGTCAGCGTTGTTAGTGGTAGCGACCGCACAGATACGCAGTATTTT
-,TRBJ1-2,TRBV7-9,-,CASSFERVGYTF,TGTGCCAGCAGCTTCGAGCGCGTAGGCTACACCTTC
-,TRBJ1-1,TRBV15,-,CATSRERQVTEAFF,TGTGCCACCAGCAGAGAACGGCAGGTTACTGAAGCTTTCTTT
TRBD2,TRBJ2-1,TRBV19,-,CASSIRGDSYNEQFF,TGTGCCAGTAGTATCCGGGGGGATTCCTACAATGAGCAGTTCTTC
-,TRBJ2-7,TRBV20-1,-,CSAPNGDEQYF,TGCAGTGCCCCGAATGGGGATGAGCAGTACTTC
-,TRBJ2-5,TRBV28,-,CASSLGQLATQYF,TGTGCCAGCAGTTTGGGGCAATTAGCGACCCAGTACTTC
-,TRBJ2-3,TRBV9,-,CASSVGPPPFTDTQYF,TGTGCCAGCAGCGTAGGGCCACCCCCCTTCACAGATACGCAGTATTTT
-,TRBJ2-7,TRBV5-6,-,CASSLPGYEQYF,TGTGCCAGCAGCTTGCCAGGCTACGAGCAGTACTTC
-,TRBJ1-1,TRBV2,-,CASSPWNTEAFF,TGTGCCAGCAGTCCCTGGAACACTGAAGCTTTCTTT
-,TRBJ1-1,TRBV4-1,once,CASTQGGARGNTEAFF,TGCGCCAGCACCCAAGGGGGGGCCCGTGGGAACACTGAAGCTTTCTTT
TRBD1,TRBJ2-4,TRBV2,-,CASSDWGQGIIQYF,TGTGCCAGCAGTGACTGGGGACAGGGGATCATTCAGTACTTC
TRBD2,TRBJ2-3,TRBV5-1,-,CASSLFWTSGRADTQYF,TGCGCCAGCAGCTTATTTTGGACTAGCGGGAGGGCAGATACGCAGTATTTT
-,TRBJ1-4,TRBV6-5,-,CASSYQQFNEKLFF,TGTGCCAGCAGTTATCAACAGTTTAATGAAAAACTGTTTTTT
TRBD1,TRBJ1-2,TRBV28,once,CASSRTGAGYTF,TGTGCCAGCAGTCGGACAGGGGCTGGCTACACCTTC
-,TRBJ1-1,TRBV5-3,-,CARSIPDTPGPMNTEAFF,TGTGCCAGAAGCATCCCTGATACCCCAGGACCCATGAACACTGAAGCTTTCTTT
TRBD1,TRBJ2-7,TRBV5-1,-,CASSLVGQGAIQKSYEQYF,TGCGCCAGCAGCTTGGTCGGACAGGGGGCGATTCAGAAGTCCTACGAGCAGTACTTC
-,TRBJ2-3,TRBV19,-,CASTNLGYTQYF,TGTGCCAGTACCAATCTGGGGTATACGCAGTATTTT
-,TRBJ2-7,TRBV14,few,CASSQEQLSSYEQYF,TGTGCCAGCAGCCAAGAGCAGTTGAGCTCCTACGAGCAGTACTTC
-,TRBJ2-3,TRBV18,-,CASSPRTSSTDTQYF,TGTGCCAGCTCACCACGGACCTCTAGCACAGATACGCAGTATTTT
TRBD2,TRBJ2-7,TRBV27,-,CASSLSAGVTEQYF,TGTGCCAGCAGTCTATCAGCGGGAGTAACCGAGCAGTACTTC
-,TRBJ1-5,TRBV7-9,-,CASSPPGSPSNQPQHF,TGTGCCAGCAGCCCGCCAGGGAGTCCTAGCAATCAGCCCCAGCATTTT
-,TRBJ2-5,TRBV5-1,-,CASSVLRTETQYF,TGCGCCAGCAGCGTTCTACGGACAGAGACCCAGTACTTC
TRBD1,TRBJ1-6,TRBV19,-,CASSPRTGGTSPLHF,TGTGCCAGTAGTCCGCGGACAGGGGGTACTTCACCCCTCCACTTT
TRBD1,TRBJ1-4,TRBV7-9,-,CASSLGRGLTEKLFF,TGTGCCAGCAGCTTGGGGAGGGGGCTTACTGAAAAACTGTTTTTT
TRBD2,TRBJ2-1,TRBV27,-,CASSFLGLAGGRSYNEQFF,TGTGCCAGCAGTTTTCTGGGACTAGCGGGAGGACGATCCTACAATGAGCAGTTCTTC
TRBD2,TRBJ2-7,TRBV18,-,CASSGGTKGYEQYF,TGTGCCAGCTCCGGGGGGACCAAAGGCTACGAGCAGTACTTC
-,TRBJ2-1,TRBV11-2,-,CASSLRVDGGKSSYNEQFF,TGTGCCAGCAGCCTACGGGTTGACGGCGGGAAGAGCTCCTACAATGAGCAGTTCTTC
-,TRBJ1-5,TRBV5-1,-,CASSLGYSNQPQHF,TGCGCCAGCAGCTTGGGTTATAGCAATCAGCCCCAGCATTTT
TRBD1,TRBJ2-7,TRBV6-1,-,CASSGDRGANEQYF,TGTGCCAGCAGTGGGGACAGGGGGGCCAACGAGCAGTACTTC
TRBD2,TRBJ2-2,TRBV28,-,CASRTSGPNTGELFF,TGTGCCAGTCGGACTAGCGGACCGAACACCGGGGAGCTGTTTTTT
-,TRBJ2-1,TRBV7-3,-,CASSPVSGETNEQFF,TGTGCCAGCAGCCCCGTATCGGGAGAGACCAATGAGCAGTTCTTC
-,TRBJ2-5,TRBV5-1,-,CASSLAQPETQYF,TGCGCCAGCAGCTTGGCCCAGCCAGAGACCCAGTACTTC
TRBD1,TRBJ1-1,TRBV5-6,-,CASSPTGVPNTEAFF,TGTGCCAGCAGCCCTACAGGGGTCCCAAACACTGAAGCTTTCTTT
-,TRBJ2-7,TRBV11-3,-,CASSQMGAIGSSYEQYF,TGTGCCAGCAGCCAGATGGGGGCAATAGGGAGTTCATACGAGCAGTACTTC
-,TRBJ2-4,TRBV6-6,-,CASSPQLAKNIQYF,TGTGCCAGCAGTCCACAGCTAGCCAAAAACATTCAGTACTTC
-,TRBJ2-5,TRBV9,-,CASSVNPRETQYF,TGTGCCAGCAGCGTAAATCCCCGAGAGACCCAGTACTTC
TRBD1,TRBJ2-1,TRBV18,-,CASSAYTGGTYNEQFF,TGTGCCAGCTCAGCCTATACAGGGGGCACCTACAATGAGCAGTTCTTC
-,TRBJ2-7,TRBV28,-,CASSLPGTYEQYF,TGTGCCAGCAGTTTACCAGGTACCTACGAGCAGTACTTC
TRBD1,TRBJ1-2,TRBV28,once,CASSYSGGWVRYGYTF,TGTGCCAGCAGTTATTCAGGGGGTTGGGTCCGATATGGCTACACCTTC
-,TRBJ2-3,TRBV19,-,CASSISAGSTDTQYF,TGTGCCAGTAGTATCTCAGCGGGCAGCACAGATACGCAGTATTTT
TRBD1,TRBJ1-3,TRBV18,-,CASSLGTGGSGNTIYF,TGTGCCAGCTCGCTCGGGACAGGGGGCTCTGGAAACACCATATATTTT
TRBD2,TRBJ2-7,TRBV6-6,-,CASSPRAGSLYEQYF,TGTGCCAGCAGCCCTAGAGCGGGATCACTCTACGAGCAGTACTTC
TRBD2,TRBJ2-1,TRBV9,-,CASGLAGGNEQFF,TGTGCCAGCGGACTAGCGGGCGGGAATGAGCAGTTCTTC
-,TRBJ1-2,TRBV21-1,-,CASSKAGQGAGYGYTF,TGTGCCAGCAGCAAAGCAGGACAGGGGGCAGGCTATGGCTACACCTTC
-,TRBJ2-7,TRBV19,-,CASRTSPKSYEQYF,TGTGCCAGTAGGACTTCCCCCAAATCCTACGAGCAGTACTTC
-,TRBJ2-3,TRBV7-2,-,CASSIETSTDTQYF,TGTGCCAGCAGCATAGAGACTAGCACAGATACGCAGTATTTT
-,TRBJ2-5,TRBV7-6,once,CASSFRGAGETQYF,TGTGCCAGCAGCTTTCGGGGGGCCGGAGAGACCCAGTACTTC
TRBD1,TRBJ2-7,TRBV28,-,CASSRDRGFDEQYF,TGTGCCAGCAGTAGGGACAGGGGGTTCGACGAGCAGTACTTC